This TCR beta chain was recovered during a study of cytomegalovirus exposure and HLA in healthy donors. Study outcomes and limitations: The CMV antigen specificity of a few CMV-associated chains was confirmed through in vitro analysis. One later analysis reportedly identified an Asian-associated ancestry cluster that showed fewer N-insertions than the roughly 640-donor mean. CMV serostatus was the sole immune exposure data available.

This clone has more than one count but fewer than ten. The target antigen is unknown. PCR primers comprised 60 Vbeta and 13 Jbeta primers. Only in-frame clones appear in the TCRdb table, and some are missing; sequencing was by immunoSEQ multiplex PCR. The table has around 40,000 clones, around three fifths seen once. Germline V gene data show CDR1 as SGDLS and CDR2 as YYNGEE. The length of the CDR3 is 15 residues. V dropped 6 bases and J dropped 7; count of bases not matched to a gene: 13. The sample consisted of PBMCs. The genes are TRBV9 and TRBJ2-1; 7 nucleotides line up with TRBD2. The receptor was derived from a man aged 50 or older in good health and CMV-seropositive. CDR3 region: CASTPGGKLENEQFF. The CDR3 DNA is TGTGCCAGCACCCCCGGGGGGAAGCTTGAGAATGAGCAGTTCTTC.